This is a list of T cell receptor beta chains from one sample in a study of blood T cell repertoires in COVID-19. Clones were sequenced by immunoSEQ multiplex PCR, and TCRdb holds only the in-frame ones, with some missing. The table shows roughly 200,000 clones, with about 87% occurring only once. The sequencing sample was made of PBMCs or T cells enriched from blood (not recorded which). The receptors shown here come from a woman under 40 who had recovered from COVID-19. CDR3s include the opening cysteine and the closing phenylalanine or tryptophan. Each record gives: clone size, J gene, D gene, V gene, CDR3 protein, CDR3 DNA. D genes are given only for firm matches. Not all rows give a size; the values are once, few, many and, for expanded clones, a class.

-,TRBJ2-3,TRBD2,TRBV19,CASSISGADYREMDTQYF,TGTGCCAGTAGTATAAGCGGGGCCGACTATAGGGAAATGGATACGCAGTATTTT
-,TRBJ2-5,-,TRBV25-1,CASSELSRYQETQYF,TGTGCCAGCAGTGAATTGTCCCGGTATCAAGAGACCCAGTACTTC
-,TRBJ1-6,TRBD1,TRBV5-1,CASSLTGVNSPLHF,TGCGCCAGCAGCTTGACAGGGGTTAATTCACCCCTCCACTTT
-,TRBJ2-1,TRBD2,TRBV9,CASTASGGTYNEQFF,TGTGCCAGCACAGCTAGCGGGGGGACCTACAATGAGCAGTTCTTC
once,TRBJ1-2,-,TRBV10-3,CAISVREGYGYTF,TGTGCCATCAGTGTCAGGGAGGGCTATGGCTACACCTTC
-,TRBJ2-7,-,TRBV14,CASSQGRQIHEQYF,TGTGCCAGCAGCCAAGGGCGACAGATCCACGAGCAGTACTTC
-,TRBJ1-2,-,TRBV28,CASRVRDNYGYTF,TGTGCCAGCAGAGTCAGGGATAACTATGGCTACACCTTC
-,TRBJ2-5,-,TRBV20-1,CSARSQETQYF,TGCAGTGCTAGGAGTCAAGAGACCCAGTACTTC
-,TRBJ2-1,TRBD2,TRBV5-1,CASSLSGTSSYNEQFF,TGCGCCAGCAGCTTGAGTGGGACTAGCTCCTACAATGAGCAGTTCTTC
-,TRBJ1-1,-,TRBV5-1,CASSLLSVTEAFF,TGCGCCAGCAGCTTGTTATCTGTCACTGAAGCTTTCTTT
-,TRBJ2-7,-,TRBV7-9,CASSLARDRAYEQYF,TGTGCCAGCAGCTTAGCTCGAGACAGAGCCTACGAGCAGTACTTC
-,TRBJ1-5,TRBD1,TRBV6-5,CASRHRGESQPQHF,TGTGCCAGCAGACACAGGGGGGAGAGTCAGCCCCAGCATTTT
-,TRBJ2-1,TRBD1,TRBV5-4,CASSSPTGGAYNEQFF,TGTGCCAGCAGCTCCCCTACAGGGGGTGCCTACAATGAGCAGTTCTTC
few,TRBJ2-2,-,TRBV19,CASAGQNGGGELFF,TGTGCCAGTGCGGGACAGAATGGCGGCGGGGAGCTGTTTTTT
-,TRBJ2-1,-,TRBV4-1,CASSQEVGGGARNEQFF,TGCGCCAGCAGCCAAGAAGTGGGTGGGGGGGCGCGGAATGAGCAGTTCTTC
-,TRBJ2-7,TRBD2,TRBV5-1,CASSLALAGRTAYEQYF,TGCGCCAGCAGCTTGGCGTTAGCGGGGCGGACCGCCTACGAGCAGTACTTC
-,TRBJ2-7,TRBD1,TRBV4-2,CASSQGPGTGGYEQYF,TGTGCCAGCAGCCAAGGACCGGGGACAGGGGGCTACGAGCAGTACTTC
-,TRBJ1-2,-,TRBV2,CASRRGQNYGYTF,TGTGCCAGCAGGAGAGGACAAAACTATGGCTACACCTTC
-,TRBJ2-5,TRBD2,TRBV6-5,CASRLSGGAQETQYF,TGTGCCAGCAGGCTTAGCGGGGGGGCCCAAGAGACCCAGTACTTC
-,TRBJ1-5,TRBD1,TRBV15,CATSTSGTGFRPQHF,TGTGCCACCAGCACTTCCGGGACAGGCTTTAGGCCCCAGCATTTT
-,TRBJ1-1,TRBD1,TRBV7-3,CASSFGTATEAFF,TGTGCCAGCAGCTTTGGGACAGCCACTGAAGCTTTCTTT
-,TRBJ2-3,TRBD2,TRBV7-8,CASSLGLAETQYF,TGTGCCAGCAGCTTAGGACTAGCGGAGACGCAGTATTTT
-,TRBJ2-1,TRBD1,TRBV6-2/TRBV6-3,CASSYGGTGVNEQFF,TGTGCCAGCAGTTACGGGGGGACAGGGGTCAATGAGCAGTTCTTC
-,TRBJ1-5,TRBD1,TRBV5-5,CASSQRTGGGQPQHF,TGTGCCAGCAGCCAGAGGACAGGGGGAGGTCAGCCCCAGCATTTT
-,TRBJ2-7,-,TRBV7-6,CASSPRRGSSYEQYF,TGTGCCAGCAGCCCTAGGCGGGGATCATCCTACGAGCAGTACTTC
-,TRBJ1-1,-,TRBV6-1,CASSESQEHQAFF,TGTGCCAGCAGTGAAAGCCAGGAACACCAAGCTTTCTTT
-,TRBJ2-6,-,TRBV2,CASKQSGANVLTF,TGTGCCAGCAAACAGTCTGGGGCCAACGTCCTGACTTTC
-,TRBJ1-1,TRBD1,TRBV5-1,CASSLAPGTGTNTEAFF,TGCGCCAGCAGCTTGGCCCCCGGGACAGGGACGAACACTGAAGCTTTCTTT
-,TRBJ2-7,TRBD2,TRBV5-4,CASSSSGGTLYEQYF,TGTGCCAGCAGTTCGAGCGGGGGGACCCTCTACGAGCAGTACTTC
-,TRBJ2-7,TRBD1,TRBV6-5,CASSSWGGTGNYEQYF,TGTGCCAGCAGTTCTTGGGGCGGGACAGGGAATTACGAGCAGTACTTC
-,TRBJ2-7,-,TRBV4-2,CASSQGHRTPYEQYF,TGTGCCAGCAGCCAAGGACACAGAACCCCCTACGAGCAGTACTTC
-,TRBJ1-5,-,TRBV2,CASSVERGQPQHF,TGTGCCAGCAGTGTCGAACGAGGACAGCCCCAGCATTTT
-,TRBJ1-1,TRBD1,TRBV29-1,CSAAGGAADTEAFF,TGCAGCGCTGCAGGGGGCGCCGCGGACACTGAAGCTTTCTTT
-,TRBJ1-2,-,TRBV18,CASSPDSIRGYGYTF,TGTGCCAGCTCACCGGACAGCATTAGGGGCTATGGCTACACCTTC
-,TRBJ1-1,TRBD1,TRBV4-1,CASSRGVQGRNTEAFF,TGCGCCAGCAGCAGGGGGGTACAGGGGAGGAACACTGAAGCTTTCTTT
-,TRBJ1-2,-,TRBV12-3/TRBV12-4,CASSVGGYYGYTF,TGTGCCAGCAGCGTGGGGGGGTACTATGGCTACACCTTC
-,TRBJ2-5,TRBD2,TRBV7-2,CASSLGVIAGQETQYF,TGTGCCAGCAGCTTAGGTGTGATAGCGGGGCAAGAGACCCAGTACTTC
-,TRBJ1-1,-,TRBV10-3,CAISEPEVTEAFF,TGTGCCATCAGTGAGCCGGAGGTCACTGAAGCTTTCTTT
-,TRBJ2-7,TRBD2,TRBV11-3,CASSASGGEQYF,TGTGCCAGCAGCGCCTCGGGGGGGGAGCAGTACTTC
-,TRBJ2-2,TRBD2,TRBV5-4,CASSLGTSGGYTGELFF,TGTGCCAGCAGCTTGGGGACTAGCGGGGGCTACACCGGGGAGCTGTTTTTT
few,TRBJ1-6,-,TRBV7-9,CASSPPTGGTSPLHF,TGTGCCAGCAGCCCACCGACAGGAGGAACTTCACCCCTCCACTTT
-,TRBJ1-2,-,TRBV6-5,CATRSVGYTF,TGTGCCACGCGATCGGTCGGCTACACCTTC
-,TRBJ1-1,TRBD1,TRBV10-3,CAIGTVTGATEAFF,TGTGCCATCGGGACTGTCACAGGGGCCACTGAAGCTTTCTTT
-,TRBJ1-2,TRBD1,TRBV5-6,CASSSSGQGASGYTF,TGTGCCAGCAGCTCCTCGGGACAGGGGGCCAGTGGCTACACCTTC
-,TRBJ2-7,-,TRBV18,CASSPGGGVNEQYF,TGTGCCAGCTCACCGGGTGGGGGCGTCAACGAGCAGTACTTC
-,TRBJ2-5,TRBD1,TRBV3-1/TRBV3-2,CASSPRTGQETQYF,TGTGCCAGCAGCCCCAGGACAGGCCAAGAGACCCAGTACTTC
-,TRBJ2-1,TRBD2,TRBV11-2,CASSQSGGYNEQFF,TGTGCCAGCAGTCAGAGCGGGGGATACAATGAGCAGTTCTTC
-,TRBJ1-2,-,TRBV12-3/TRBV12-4,CASSLNYGYTF,TGTGCCAGCAGCCTGAACTATGGCTACACCTTC
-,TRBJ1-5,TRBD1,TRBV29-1,CSVRDRGTQPQHF,TGCAGCGTGCGGGACAGGGGAACTCAGCCCCAGCATTTT
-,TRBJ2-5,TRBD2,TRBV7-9,CASSGSGGQETQYF,TGTGCCAGCAGCGGTAGCGGGGGGCAAGAGACCCAGTACTTC
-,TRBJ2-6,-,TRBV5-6,CASSLTDSPYSGANVLTF,TGTGCCAGCAGCTTAACCGACAGCCCATACTCTGGGGCCAACGTCCTGACTTTC
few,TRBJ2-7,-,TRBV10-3,CAISGRGYEQYF,TGTGCCATCAGTGGGCGGGGCTACGAGCAGTACTTC
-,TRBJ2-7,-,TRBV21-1,CASSSLYEQYF,TGTGCCAGCAGCAGCCTATACGAGCAGTACTTC
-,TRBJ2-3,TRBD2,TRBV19,CASSYGLAATDTQYF,TGTGCCAGTAGTTACGGACTAGCGGCCACAGATACGCAGTATTTT